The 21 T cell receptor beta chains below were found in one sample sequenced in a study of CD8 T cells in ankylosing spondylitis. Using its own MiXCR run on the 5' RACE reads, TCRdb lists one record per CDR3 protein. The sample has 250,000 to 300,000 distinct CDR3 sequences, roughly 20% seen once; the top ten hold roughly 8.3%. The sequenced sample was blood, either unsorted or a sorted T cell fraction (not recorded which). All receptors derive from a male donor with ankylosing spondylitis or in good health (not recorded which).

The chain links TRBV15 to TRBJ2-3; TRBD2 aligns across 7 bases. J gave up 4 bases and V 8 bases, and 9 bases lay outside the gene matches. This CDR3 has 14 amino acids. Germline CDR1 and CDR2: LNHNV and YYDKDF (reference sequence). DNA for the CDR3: TGTGCCACCTGTCTAGCGGACACCTCAGATACGCAGTATTTT. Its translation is CATCLADTSDTQYF.

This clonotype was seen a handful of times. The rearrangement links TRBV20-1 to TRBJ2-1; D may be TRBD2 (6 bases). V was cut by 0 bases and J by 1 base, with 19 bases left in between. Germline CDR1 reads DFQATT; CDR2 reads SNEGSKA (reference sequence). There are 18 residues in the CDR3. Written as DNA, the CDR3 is TGCAGTGCTAGAGATGGGGCTGGTAGCGGATCTTCCTACAATGAGCAGTTCTTC. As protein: CSARDGAGSGSSYNEQFF.

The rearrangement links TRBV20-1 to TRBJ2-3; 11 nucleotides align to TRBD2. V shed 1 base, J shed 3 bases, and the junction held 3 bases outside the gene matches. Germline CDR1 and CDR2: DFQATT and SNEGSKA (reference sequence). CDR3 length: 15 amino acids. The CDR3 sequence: CSARAASGRTDTQYF. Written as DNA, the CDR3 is TGCAGTGCTAGAGCGGCTAGCGGGAGGACAGATACGCAGTATTTT.

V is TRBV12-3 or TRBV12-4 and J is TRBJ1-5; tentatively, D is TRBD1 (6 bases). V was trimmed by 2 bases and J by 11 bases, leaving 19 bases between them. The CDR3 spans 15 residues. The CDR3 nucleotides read TGTGCCAGCAGTTTACAGGGGCCCCAATCATTTACCCAGCATTTT. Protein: CASSLQGPQSFTQHF.

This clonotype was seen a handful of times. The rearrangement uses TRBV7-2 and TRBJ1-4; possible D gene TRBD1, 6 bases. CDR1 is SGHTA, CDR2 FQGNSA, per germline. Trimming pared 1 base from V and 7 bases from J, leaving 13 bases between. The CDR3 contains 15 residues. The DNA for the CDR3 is TGTGCCAGCAGCTTAGTGGCGGGGGGCCTTGAAAAACTGTTTTTT. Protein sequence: CASSLVAGGLEKLFF.

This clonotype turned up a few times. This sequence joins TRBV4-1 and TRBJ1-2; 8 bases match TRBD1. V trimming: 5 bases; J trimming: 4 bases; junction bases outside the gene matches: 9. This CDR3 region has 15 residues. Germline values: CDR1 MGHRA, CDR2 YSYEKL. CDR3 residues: CASSFSPGGAYGYTF. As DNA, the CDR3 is TGCGCCAGCAGCTTTAGCCCAGGGGGCGCCTATGGCTACACCTTC.

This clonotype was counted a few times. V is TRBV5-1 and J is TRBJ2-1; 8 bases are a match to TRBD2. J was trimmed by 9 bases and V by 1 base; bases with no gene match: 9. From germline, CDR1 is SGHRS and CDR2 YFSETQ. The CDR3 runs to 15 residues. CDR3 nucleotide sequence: TGCGCCAGCAGCTTGAGAGCGGGAGAAAGCGGTGAGCAGTTCTTC. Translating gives CASSLRAGESGEQFF.

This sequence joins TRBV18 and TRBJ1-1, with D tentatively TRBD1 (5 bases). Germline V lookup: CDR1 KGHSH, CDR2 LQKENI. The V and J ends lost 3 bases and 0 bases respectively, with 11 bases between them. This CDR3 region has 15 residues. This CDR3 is CASSPLGGVNTEAFF. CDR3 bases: TGTGCCAGCTCACCCCTTGGAGGGGTGAACACTGAAGCTTTCTTT.

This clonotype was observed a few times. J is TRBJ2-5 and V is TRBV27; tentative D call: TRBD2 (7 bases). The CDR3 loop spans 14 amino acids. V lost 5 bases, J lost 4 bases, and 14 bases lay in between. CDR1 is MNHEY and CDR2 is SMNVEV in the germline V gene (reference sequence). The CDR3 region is CASSIYREGETQYF. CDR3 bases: TGTGCCAGCAGTATCTACAGGGAGGGAGAGACCCAGTACTTC.

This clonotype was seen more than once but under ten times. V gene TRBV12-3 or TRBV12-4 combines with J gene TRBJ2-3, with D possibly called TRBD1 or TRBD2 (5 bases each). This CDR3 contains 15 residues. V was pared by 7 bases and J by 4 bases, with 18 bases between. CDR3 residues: CASMGHGGSPDTQYF. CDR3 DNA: TGTGCCAGCATGGGCCATGGGGGTTCTCCAGATACGCAGTATTTT.

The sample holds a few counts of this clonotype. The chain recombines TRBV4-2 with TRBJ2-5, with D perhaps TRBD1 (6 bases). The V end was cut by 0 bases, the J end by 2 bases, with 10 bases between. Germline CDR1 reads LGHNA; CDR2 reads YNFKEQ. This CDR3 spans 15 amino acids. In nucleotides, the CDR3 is TGTGCCAGCAGCCAAGAAACCAGGGGTCAAGAGACCCAGTACTTC. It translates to CASSQETRGQETQYF.

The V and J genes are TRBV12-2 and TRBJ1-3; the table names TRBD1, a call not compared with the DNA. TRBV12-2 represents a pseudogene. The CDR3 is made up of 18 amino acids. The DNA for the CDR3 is TGTGCAAGTCGCTTAGGGAGGGGGGACAGGAGCTCTGGAAACACCATATATTTT. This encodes CASRLGRGDRSSGNTIYF.

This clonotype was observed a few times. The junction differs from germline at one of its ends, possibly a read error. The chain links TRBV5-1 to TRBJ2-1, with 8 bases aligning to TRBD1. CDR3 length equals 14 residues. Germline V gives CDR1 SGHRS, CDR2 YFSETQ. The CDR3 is CASGDRFSYSEQFF. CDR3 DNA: TGCGCCAGCGGGGACAGGTTCTCCTACAGTGAGCAGTTCTTC.

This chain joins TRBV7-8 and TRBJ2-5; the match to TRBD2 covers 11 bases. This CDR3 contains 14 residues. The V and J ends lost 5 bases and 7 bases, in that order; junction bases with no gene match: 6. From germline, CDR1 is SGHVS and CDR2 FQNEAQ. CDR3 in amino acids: CASSPTSGERTQYF. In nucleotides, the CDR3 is TGTGCCAGCAGCCCGACTAGCGGGGAAAGGACCCAGTACTTC.

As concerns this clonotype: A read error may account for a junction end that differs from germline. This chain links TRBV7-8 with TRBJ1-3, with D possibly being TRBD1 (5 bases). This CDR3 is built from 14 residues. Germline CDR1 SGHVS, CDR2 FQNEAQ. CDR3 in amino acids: CASSLGTTGTTIYF. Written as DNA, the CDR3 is TGTGCCAGCAGCTTAGGGACAACCGGAACCACCATATATTTT. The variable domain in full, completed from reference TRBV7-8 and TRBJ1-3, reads GAGVSQSPRYKVAKRGQDVALRCDPISGHVSLFWYQQALGQGPEFLTYFQNEAQLDKSGLPSDRFFAERPEGSVSTLKIQRTQQEDSAVYLCASSLGTTGTTIYFGEGSWLTVV.

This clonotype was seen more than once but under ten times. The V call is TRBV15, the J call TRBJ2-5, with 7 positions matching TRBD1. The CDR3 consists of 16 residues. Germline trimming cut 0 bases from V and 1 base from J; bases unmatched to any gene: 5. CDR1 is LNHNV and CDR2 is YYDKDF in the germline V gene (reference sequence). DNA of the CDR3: TGTGCCACCAGCAGAGATACCGGACAGGCCCAAGAGACCCAGTACTTC. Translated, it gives CATSRDTGQAQETQYF.

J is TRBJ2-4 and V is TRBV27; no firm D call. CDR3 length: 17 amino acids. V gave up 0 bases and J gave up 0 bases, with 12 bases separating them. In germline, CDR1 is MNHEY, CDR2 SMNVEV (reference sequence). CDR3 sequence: CASSLSTLPAAKNIQYF. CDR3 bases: TGTGCCAGCAGTTTATCAACCCTTCCGGCAGCCAAAAACATTCAGTACTTC.

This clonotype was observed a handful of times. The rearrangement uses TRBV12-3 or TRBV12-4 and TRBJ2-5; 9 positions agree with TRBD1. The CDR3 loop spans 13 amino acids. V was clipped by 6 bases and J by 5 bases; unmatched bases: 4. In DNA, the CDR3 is TGTGCCAGCAGCCCACAGGGGGCTGAGACCCAGTACTTC. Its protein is CASSPQGAETQYF.

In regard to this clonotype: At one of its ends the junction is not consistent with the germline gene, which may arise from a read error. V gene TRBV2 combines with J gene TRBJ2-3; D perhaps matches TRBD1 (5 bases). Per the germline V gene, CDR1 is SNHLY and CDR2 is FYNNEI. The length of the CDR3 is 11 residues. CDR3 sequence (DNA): TGTGTCAGCAGGGTCGCAGATACGCAGTATTTT. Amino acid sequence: CVSRVADTQYF.

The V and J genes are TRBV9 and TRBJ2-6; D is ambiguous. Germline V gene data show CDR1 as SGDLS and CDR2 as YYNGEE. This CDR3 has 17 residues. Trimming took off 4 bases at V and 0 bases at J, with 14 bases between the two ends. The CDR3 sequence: CASSTRPVFSGANVLTF. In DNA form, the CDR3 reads TGTGCCAGCAGCACGAGGCCCGTTTTCTCTGGGGCCAACGTCCTGACTTTC.

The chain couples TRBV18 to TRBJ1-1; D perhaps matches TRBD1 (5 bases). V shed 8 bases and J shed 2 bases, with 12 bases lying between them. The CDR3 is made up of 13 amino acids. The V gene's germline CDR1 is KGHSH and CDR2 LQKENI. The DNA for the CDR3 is TGTGCCAGCCAGGGCCAGTATAACACTGAAGCTTTCTTT. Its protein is CASQGQYNTEAFF.